One and the same sample provided the 30 T cell receptor beta chains below, sequenced in a study of identifying expanded T cells in peripheral blood. Data came from immunoSEQ multiplex PCR; TCRdb stores just in-frame clones and leaves some out. This sample has 95,000 to 100,000 clones; around 88% occur once, and the top ten carry about 15%. Sequenced: blood. The receptors come from a person between 18 and 75 years old in good health.

The chain uses TRBV16 and TRBJ1-5; no clear D gene. V lost 4 bases, J lost 0 bases, and 19 bases lay in between. CDR3 length equals 18 residues. Germline loops: CDR1 KGHSY, CDR2 FQNENV. CDR3 in amino acids: CASSPRSQRGYSNQPQHF. The CDR3 bases are TGTGCCAGCAGCCCGCGGTCGCAGCGCGGCTATAGCAATCAGCCCCAGCATTTT.

This chain joins TRBV6-6 and TRBJ1-1; perhaps TRBD1 as D (5 bases). Trimming cost V 0 bases and J 7 bases, with 15 bases left between them. CDR3 length equals 15 residues. The germline V gene encodes CDR1 MNHNY and CDR2 SVGAGI (reference sequence). In nucleotides, the CDR3 is TGTGCCAGCAGTTACTCTATGGGACGACTTAATGAAGCTTTCTTT. Translating it yields CASSYSMGRLNEAFF.

The chain combines TRBV14 with TRBJ2-1; TRBD2 agrees at 8 bases. This CDR3 spans 15 amino acids. The V gene's germline CDR1 is SGHDN and CDR2 FVKESK. V was pared by 5 bases and J by 4 bases, with 7 bases of the junction left unmatched. The CDR3, as DNA: TGTGCCAGCAGCTTCTGGACTAGCTTATACAATGAGCAGTTCTTC. Amino acid sequence: CASSFWTSLYNEQFF.

The J gene is TRBJ2-3, the V gene TRBV7-8; D ambiguous. Trimming took 1 base from V and 2 from J, leaving 22 bases between them. CDR1 is SGHVS, CDR2 FQNEAQ, per germline. This CDR3 region has 19 residues. The CDR3 DNA is TGTGCCAGCAGCTTAGAGGTTTTCCCCTATTCACCGACCACAGATACGCAGTATTTT. Translating gives CASSLEVFPYSPTTDTQYF.

The chain has TRBV2 and TRBJ2-7; possibly TRBD1 or TRBD2 for D (5 bases each). Trimming stripped 2 bases from V and 2 bases from J, with 13 bases between. The V gene's germline CDR1 is SNHLY and CDR2 FYNNEI. This CDR3 is 15 amino acids long. This chain's CDR3 is CASSESPGPTYEQYF. For the CDR3, the DNA is TGTGCCAGCAGTGAATCTCCGGGGCCAACCTACGAGCAGTACTTC.

The chain uses TRBV5-5 and TRBJ2-4; tentatively, D is TRBD2 (5 bases). With 0 bases removed from V and 15 bases from J, the gap between germline ends came to 19 bases. Germline V lookup: CDR1 SGHKS, CDR2 YYEKEE (reference sequence). The CDR3 has 14 amino acids. The DNA for the CDR3 is TGTGCCAGCAGCTTGGGAGGTCTGGGTCGGGAAGGGTACTTC. Translated: CASSLGGLGREGYF.

The chain couples TRBV18 to TRBJ1-1, with D tentatively TRBD1 (5 bases). CDR3 length equals 12 residues. Germline CDR1 and CDR2: KGHSH and LQKENI. The ends were cut back, 5 bases at V and 11 bases at J, with 15 bases in the middle. Written as DNA, the CDR3 is TGTGCCAGCTCAGGCACAGGCGCTGGGGCTTTCTTT. Its protein is CASSGTGAGAFF.

The chain carries TRBV23-1 and TRBJ1-1; D uncertain. TRBV23-1 is an open reading frame whose function is uncertain. Trimming removed 0 bases at V and 4 bases at J, with 6 bases between. CDR3 length: 13 residues. The CDR3 loop is CASSQSRSTEAFF. The CDR3 nucleotides are TGCGCCAGCAGTCAATCCAGGAGCACTGAAGCTTTCTTT.

The chain has TRBV28 and TRBJ1-1; D remains ambiguous. Trimming cost V 6 bases and J 3 bases, with 8 bases left between them. The length of the CDR3 is 12 residues. The germline gives CDR1 MDHEN, CDR2 SYDVKM. The DNA for the CDR3 is TGTGCCAGCAGCCGGTTGGACACTGAAGCTTTCTTT. Its translation is CASSRLDTEAFF.

A note on this clone: At one end the junction does not follow the germline gene, possibly because of a read error. The V call is TRBV10-3, the J call TRBJ1-3; tentative D call: TRBD1 (5 bases). The CDR3 has 17 amino acids. CDR1 and CDR2 (germline): ENHRY, SYGVKD. As DNA, the CDR3 is TGTGCCAGCAGTTACGGGGCCGGTCCGAACTCTGGAAACACCATATATTTT. Amino acid sequence: CASSYGAGPNSGNTIYF.

The CDR3 DNA is TGTGCCAGCAGCTTAGGAGAAAATCAGCCCCAGCATTTT. Protein: CASSLGENQPQHF. This chain connects TRBV13 to TRBJ1-5; D is uncertain. V was trimmed by 0 bases and J by 4 bases, leaving 4 bases between them. Germline V gene data show CDR1 as PRHDT and CDR2 as FYEKMQ (reference sequence). The CDR3 runs 13 residues.

This clone has a single count. The V call is TRBV19, the J call TRBJ1-5; possibly TRBD1 for D (5 bases). V was clipped by 1 base and J by 2 bases, with 15 bases between them. This CDR3 region has 17 residues. CDR1 is LNHDA, CDR2 SQIVND, per germline (reference sequence). The CDR3 bases are TGTGCCAGTAGTATAGGTTGGGGGGGAATGGGCAATCAGCCCCAGCATTTT. This translates into CASSIGWGGMGNQPQHF. Full variable domain (outside the CDR3, taken from reference TRBV19 and TRBJ1-5): DGGITQSPKYLFRKEGQNVTLSCEQNLNHDAMYWYRQDPGQGLRLIYYSQIVNDFQKGDIAEGYSVSREKKESFPLTVTSAQKNPTAFYLCASSIGWGGMGNQPQHFGDGTRLSIL.

CDR3 sequence (DNA): TGCGCCAGCAGCCCGAGGACAGGCGCGCCGACTAACTATGGCTACACCTTC. Protein: CASSPRTGAPTNYGYTF. J is TRBJ1-2 and V is TRBV4-1, with TRBD1 matching 7 bases. The J segment lost 0 bases and the V segment lost 4 bases, leaving 11 bases of the junction unmatched. CDR1 is MGHRA and CDR2 is YSYEKL in the germline V gene. The CDR3 is 17 amino acids.

V usage is TRBV14 and J usage is TRBJ1-2, with 10 positions matching TRBD1. The germline V gene encodes CDR1 SGHDN and CDR2 FVKESK. Trimming at V came to 3 bases and at J to 0 bases, leaving 1 base not matched to a gene. This CDR3 has 15 amino acids. The CDR3 DNA follows: TGTGCCAGCAGCCACGGACAGGGGGCTAACTATGGCTACACCTTC. Protein product: CASSHGQGANYGYTF.

The genes are TRBV5-6 and TRBJ2-7, with D possibly matching TRBD1 (6 bases). The CDR3 extends over 14 amino acids. Germline CDR1 is SGHDT and CDR2 is YYEEEE. Trimming took off 4 bases at V and 2 bases at J, with 13 bases between the two ends. CDR3 residues: CASSLYAGAYEQYF. CDR3 DNA: TGTGCCAGCAGCCTTTACGCAGGGGCCTACGAGCAGTACTTC.

This clone showed up just once. The rearrangement joins TRBV27 to TRBJ2-1; D remains ambiguous. V shed 2 bases and J shed 8 bases, with 7 bases lying between them. The V gene's germline CDR1 is MNHEY and CDR2 SMNVEV (reference sequence). The CDR3 sequence is 12 residues long. The CDR3 loop reads CASSLDGDEQFF. CDR3 coding DNA: TGTGCCAGCAGTTTAGATGGCGATGAGCAGTTCTTC.

This rearrangement joins TRBV30 to TRBJ2-7; possibly TRBD1 for D (7 bases). This CDR3 contains 14 residues. Germline loops: CDR1 GTSNPN, CDR2 SVGIG (reference sequence). V lost 3 bases to trimming and J lost 4 bases, with 16 bases between them. The CDR3 bases are TGTGCCTGGAGGAAAACCGCGGGACAGTACGAGCAGTACTTC. Translated: CAWRKTAGQYEQYF. The full variable domain, completed using reference TRBV30 and TRBJ2-7, is SQTIHQWPATLVQPVGSPLSLECTVEGTSNPNLYWYRQAAGRGLQLLFYSVGIGQISSEVPQNLSASRPQDRQFILSSKKLLLSDSGFYLCAWRKTAGQYEQYFGPGTRLTVT.

CDR3 in DNA: TGTGCCAGCAGCGCTAGGTGGGGTTCAGGGGAAGCTTTCTTT. As protein: CASSARWGSGEAFF. The gene calls are TRBV9 and TRBJ1-1; a possible D gene is TRBD1 (5 bases). Germline CDR1 reads SGDLS; CDR2 reads YYNGEE. The V and J ends lost 3 bases and 8 bases respectively, with 17 bases between them. This CDR3 region has 14 residues.

This chain connects TRBV14 to TRBJ1-6, with 7 bases identical to TRBD1. The germline V gene encodes CDR1 SGHDN and CDR2 FVKESK. Germline trimming cut 4 bases from V and 10 bases from J; bases unmatched to any gene: 10. The CDR3 has 15 residues. The CDR3 sequence: CASSRLQGQGSPLHF. CDR3 DNA: TGTGCCAGCAGCCGACTACAGGGGCAAGGGTCACCCCTCCACTTT.

As regards this clone: Within the sample, other DNA sequences also encode this same CDR3. The rearrangement links TRBV19 to TRBJ2-5; D tentatively reads TRBD1 or TRBD2 (5 bases each). The CDR3 length is 14 residues. Deletions cut 3 bases from V and 4 bases from J, with 12 bases between. Germline CDR1 LNHDA, CDR2 SQIVND (reference sequence). In nucleotides, the CDR3 is TGTGCCAGTAGTATTAGGGGTCGGGGAGAGACCCAGTACTTC. Encoded protein: CASSIRGRGETQYF.

The chain uses TRBV6-5 and TRBJ2-5; 9 bases agree with TRBD1. The CDR3 totals 13 residues. From germline, CDR1 is MNHEY and CDR2 SVGAGI. J lost 5 bases, V lost 5 bases, and 3 bases had no gene match. The DNA of the CDR3 is TGTGCCAGCAGTGGGGACAGGGAGGAGACCCAGTACTTC. Protein: CASSGDREETQYF.

The rearrangement links TRBV18 to TRBJ1-3; 7 bases are a match to TRBD1. Looked up from germline, CDR1 is KGHSH and CDR2 is LQKENI. V was pared by 4 bases and J by 2 bases, with 11 bases of the junction left unmatched. The CDR3 extends over 17 amino acids. Here the CDR3 DNA reads TGTGCCAGCTCACGGGGACAGCTCGGGAGTACTGGAAACACCATATATTTT. This sequence encodes CASSRGQLGSTGNTIYF.

The chain employs TRBV5-1 and TRBJ2-5; TRBD2 is a possible D gene (5 bases). V lost 7 bases, J lost 2 bases, and 24 bases lay in between. The CDR3 is 17 amino acids. In germline, CDR1 is SGHRS, CDR2 YFSETQ. CDR3 sequence (DNA): TGCGCCAGCGGAGCTCCAGGTCGGGGTCGGGAACAAGAGACCCAGTACTTC. It is translated as CASGAPGRGREQETQYF. The whole variable domain, remainder taken from reference TRBV5-1 and TRBJ2-5, is KAGVTQTPRYLIKTRGQQVTLSCSPISGHRSVSWYQQTPGQGLQFLFEYFSETQRNKGNFPGRFSGRQFSNSRSEMNVSTLELGDSALYLCASGAPGRGREQETQYFGPGTRLLVL.

The chain has TRBV20-1 and TRBJ2-1, with D hard to call. This CDR3 contains 11 residues. CDR1 DFQATT and CDR2 SNEGSKA come from the germline V gene (reference sequence). The V and J ends lost 5 bases and 10 bases respectively, with 12 bases between them. The CDR3 coding sequence is TGCAGTGCTGTGTCTGTCGAGGAGCAGTTCTTC. This gives the protein CSAVSVEEQFF.

The rearrangement joins TRBV27 to TRBJ2-3; 8 bases are a match to TRBD1. CDR3 size: 15 residues. V shed 6 bases and J 0 bases; nucleotides not matched to a gene: 5. The germline CDR1 and CDR2 sequences are MNHEY and SMNVEV (reference sequence). For the CDR3, the DNA is TGTGCCAGCAGCCCCGGGACAGGAAGCACAGATACGCAGTATTTT. Translated, it gives CASSPGTGSTDTQYF.

This chain uses TRBV7-2 with TRBJ1-5; TRBD1 might be the D (5 bases). Per germline, CDR1 SGHTA and CDR2 FQGNSA. CDR3 length equals 14 residues. Trimming took off 5 bases at V and 5 bases at J, with 13 bases between the two ends. This CDR3 is CASSTPGLDQPQHF. CDR3 bases: TGTGCCAGCAGCACTCCAGGGCTTGATCAGCCCCAGCATTTT.

This chain connects TRBV27 to TRBJ1-4; perhaps TRBD1 as D (5 bases). Germline V gene data show CDR1 as MNHEY and CDR2 as SMNVEV (reference sequence). This CDR3 has 15 residues. V was pared by 5 bases and J by 5 bases, with 15 bases between. This chain's CDR3 is CASSPQGVLNEKLFF. The CDR3 DNA is TGTGCCAGCAGTCCTCAGGGTGTTCTAAATGAAAAACTGTTTTTT.

The rearrangement links TRBV7-9 to TRBJ1-2; unclear D gene. The CDR3 is 13 residues long. V was cut by 2 bases and J by 4 bases, with 8 bases left in between. CDR1 and CDR2 (germline): SEHNR, FQNEAQ (reference sequence). CDR3 protein: CASSLSTAYGYTF. The CDR3 DNA sequence: TGTGCCAGCAGCTTATCCACAGCCTATGGCTACACCTTC.

The rearrangement links TRBV27 to TRBJ2-5; TRBD2 agrees at 9 bases. The J segment lost 5 bases and the V segment lost 5 bases, leaving 9 bases of the junction unmatched. The CDR3 loop spans 15 amino acids. Germline-derived CDR1 and CDR2 are MNHEY and SMNVEV (reference sequence). This chain's CDR3 is CASSPQRGAAETQYF. The CDR3 coding sequence is TGTGCCAGCAGTCCCCAGCGGGGGGCCGCGGAGACCCAGTACTTC.

Here the CDR3 DNA reads TGTGCCACCAGCGAGAACACTGAAGCTTTCTTT. This encodes CATSENTEAFF. The rearrangement links TRBV15 to TRBJ1-1; D uncertain. The germline CDR1 and CDR2 sequences are LNHNV and YYDKDF (reference sequence). CDR3 length equals 11 residues. The V and J ends lost 5 bases and 1 base respectively, with 2 bases between them.